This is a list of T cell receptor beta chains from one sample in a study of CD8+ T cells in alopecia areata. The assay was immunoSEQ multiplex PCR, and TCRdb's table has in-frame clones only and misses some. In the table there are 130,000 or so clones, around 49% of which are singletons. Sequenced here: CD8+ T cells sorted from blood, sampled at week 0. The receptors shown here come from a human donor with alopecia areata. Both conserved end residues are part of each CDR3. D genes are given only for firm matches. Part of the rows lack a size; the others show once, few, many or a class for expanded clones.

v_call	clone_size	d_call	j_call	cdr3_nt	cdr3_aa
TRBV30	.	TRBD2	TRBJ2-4	TGTGCCTGGAGTGTCGTAGCGGGGTGGGACATTCAGTACTTC	CAWSVVAGWDIQYF
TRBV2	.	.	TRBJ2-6	TGTGCCAGCAGTGAAGGGACAGACTCTGGGGCCAACGTCCTGACTTTC	CASSEGTDSGANVLTF
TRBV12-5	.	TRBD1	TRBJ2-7	TGTGCTAGTGGGACGAAAACTCAGGGGGACTCCTACGAGCAGTACTTC	CASGTKTQGDSYEQYF
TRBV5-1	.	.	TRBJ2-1	TGCGCCAGCAGCTTGGGGGACACCCCCTCCTACAATGAGCAGTTCTTC	CASSLGDTPSYNEQFF
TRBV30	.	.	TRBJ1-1	TGTGCCTGGAGTGGGGCAGGGGACACTGAAGCTTTCTTT	CAWSGAGDTEAFF
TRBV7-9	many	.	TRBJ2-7	TGTGCCAGCAGCCAAACGGGACTTAATGCCTACGAGCAGTACTTC	CASSQTGLNAYEQYF
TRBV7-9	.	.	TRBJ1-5	TGTGCCAGCAGCTTGGGCTATAGCAATCAGCCCCAGCATTTT	CASSLGYSNQPQHF
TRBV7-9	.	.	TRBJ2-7	TGTGCCAGCAGCCCCCTAAGCGGACAGTACGAGCAGTACTTC	CASSPLSGQYEQYF
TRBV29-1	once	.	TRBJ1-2	TGCAGCGTTGGGGCAACCCGGACGACTACCCTTAACTATGGCTACACCTTC	CSVGATRTTTLNYGYTF
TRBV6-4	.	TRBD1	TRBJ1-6	TGTGCCAGCAGTGACTCGGTTCAGGGGGGATCACCCCTCCACTTT	CASSDSVQGGSPLHF
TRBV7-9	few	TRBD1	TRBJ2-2	TGTGCCAGCACCCCTGACAGGGGGGTCCTCACCGGGGAGCTGTTTTTT	CASTPDRGVLTGELFF
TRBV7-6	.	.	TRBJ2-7	TGTGCCAGCAGCTTAGGGGCAGATTACGACGAGCAGTACTTC	CASSLGADYDEQYF
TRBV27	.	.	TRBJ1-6	TGTGCCAGCACTCTAACGGGCCAGTATAATTCACCCCTCCACTTT	CASTLTGQYNSPLHF
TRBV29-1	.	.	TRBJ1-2	TGCAGCGCCGAGACTGGGGGCGCTGGCTACACCTTC	CSAETGGAGYTF
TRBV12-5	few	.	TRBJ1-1	TGTGCTAGTGGTTTGTCACCCATTGGGGCGGGCACTGAAGCTTTCTTT	CASGLSPIGAGTEAFF
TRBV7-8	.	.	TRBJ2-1	TGTGCCAGCAGCACGACACCCTCCTACAATGAGCAGTTCTTC	CASSTTPSYNEQFF
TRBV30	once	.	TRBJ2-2	TGTGCCTGGAGTGTACAGTTCACCGGGGAGCTGTTTTTT	CAWSVQFTGELFF
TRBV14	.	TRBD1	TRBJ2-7	TGTGCCAGCAGCCAAGAGGGGACAGGCTCAACATCCTACGAGCAGTACTTC	CASSQEGTGSTSYEQYF
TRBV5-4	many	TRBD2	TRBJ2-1	TGTGCCAGCAGCTTAACGGTAGCGGGGGGTGAGCAGTTCTTC	CASSLTVAGGEQFF
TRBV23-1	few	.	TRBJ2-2	TGCGCCAGCCCCCCGGGGAGGACGAACACCGGGGAGCTGTTTTTT	CASPPGRTNTGELFF
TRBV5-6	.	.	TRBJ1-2	TGTGCCAGCAGCTTGGCAGGGGACAATGGCTACACCTTC	CASSLAGDNGYTF
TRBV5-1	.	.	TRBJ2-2	TGCGCCAGCAGCTCCTGGGGCCGGGACCAGGCAGGGGAGCTGTTTTTT	CASSSWGRDQAGELFF
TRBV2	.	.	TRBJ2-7	TGTGCCAGCAGAAACATGGACTACCCGTCCTACGAGCAGTACTTC	CASRNMDYPSYEQYF
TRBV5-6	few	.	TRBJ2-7	TGTGCCAGCAGCCTTAACATTCAGGTCTCCTACGAGCAGTACTTC	CASSLNIQVSYEQYF
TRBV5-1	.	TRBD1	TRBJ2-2	TGCGCCAGCAGCTTGGACGCCAGGGGGTACACCGGGGAGCTGTTTTTT	CASSLDARGYTGELFF
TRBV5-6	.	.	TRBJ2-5	TGTGCCAGCAGCTTTGACTACCAAGAGACCCAGTACTTC	CASSFDYQETQYF
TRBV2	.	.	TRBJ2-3	TGTGCCAGCAGTGGAGGGAACACAGATACGCAGTATTTT	CASSGGNTDTQYF
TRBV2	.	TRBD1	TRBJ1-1	TGTGCCAGCAGACTGCCGGGACAGGGGTTTACCACTGAAGCTTTCTTT	CASRLPGQGFTTEAFF
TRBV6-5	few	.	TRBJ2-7	TGTGCCAGCAGTTACTCGAGAGGGAACCAATACGAGCAGTACTTC	CASSYSRGNQYEQYF
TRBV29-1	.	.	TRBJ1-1	TGCAGCGTTGTTGGCGGGGAAGCTTTCTTT	CSVVGGEAFF
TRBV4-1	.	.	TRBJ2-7	TGCGCCAGCAGCCAAGCTACTAACTCCTACGAGCAGTACTTC	CASSQATNSYEQYF
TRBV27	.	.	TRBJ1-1	TGTGCCAGCAGTCTAGGCCATGAGAATCCTATGAACACTGAAGCTTTCTTT	CASSLGHENPMNTEAFF
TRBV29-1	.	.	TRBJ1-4	TGCAGCGTTGAAGATCTGGGGACAACTAATGAAAAACTGTTTTTT	CSVEDLGTTNEKLFF
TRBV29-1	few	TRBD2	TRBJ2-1	TGCAGCGTTGAAACTAGCGGGGAATATGAGCAGTTCTTC	CSVETSGEYEQFF
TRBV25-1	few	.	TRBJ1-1	TGTGCCACCCAAACAAAAGTGAACACTGAAGCTTTCTTT	CATQTKVNTEAFF
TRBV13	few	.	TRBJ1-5	TGTGCCAGCAGCTTGAACGGCAATCAGCCCCAGCATTTT	CASSLNGNQPQHF
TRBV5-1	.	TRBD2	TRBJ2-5	TGCGCCAGCCGGACTAGAGAGACCCAGTACTTC	CASRTRETQYF
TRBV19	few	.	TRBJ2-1	TGTGCCAGTACCTCCCGGGCCCAGAGCTCCTACAATGAGCAGTTCTTC	CASTSRAQSSYNEQFF
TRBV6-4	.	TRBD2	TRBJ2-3	TGTGCCAGCAGCCGGACTAGCGGGAGCACAGATACGCAGTATTTT	CASSRTSGSTDTQYF
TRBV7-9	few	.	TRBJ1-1	TGTGCCAGCAGCTTAGCGGGTGCGGGTCGCGGAGCTTTCTTT	CASSLAGAGRGAFF
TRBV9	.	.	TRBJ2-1	TGTGCCAGCAGCCGCACCGATGGGGATGAGCAGTTCTTC	CASSRTDGDEQFF
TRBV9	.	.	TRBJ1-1	TGTGCCAGCGGGTACGGCAGGGGAGGAGACACTGAAGCTTTCTTT	CASGYGRGGDTEAFF
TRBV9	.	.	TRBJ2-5	TGTGCCAGCAGCGTAGAGAACCAAGAGACCCAGTACTTC	CASSVENQETQYF
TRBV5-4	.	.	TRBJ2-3	TGTGCCAGCAGCCAGAGGGTTGGGACAGATACGCAGTATTTT	CASSQRVGTDTQYF
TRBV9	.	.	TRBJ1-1	TGTGCCAGCAGCGTGGGTGGTTTTACTGAAGCTTTCTTT	CASSVGGFTEAFF
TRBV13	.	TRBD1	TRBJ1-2	TGTGCCAGCAGCTTAGGGGACAGGGAACGCTATGGCTACACCTTC	CASSLGDRERYGYTF
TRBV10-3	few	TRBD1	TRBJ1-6	TGTGCCACCTTGGAGGGGGCGGATTCACCCCTCCACTTT	CATLEGADSPLHF
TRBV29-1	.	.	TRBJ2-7	TGCAGCGTATGGACCCCCCTCTACGAGCAGTACTTC	CSVWTPLYEQYF
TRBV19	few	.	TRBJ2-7	TGTGCCAGTAGAGGACTTGACGGCTACGAGCAGTACTTC	CASRGLDGYEQYF
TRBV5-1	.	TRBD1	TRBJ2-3	TGCGCCAGCAGCTTGGGACAGGGAGTGGATACGCAGTATTTT	CASSLGQGVDTQYF
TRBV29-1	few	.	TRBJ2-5	TGCAGCGTTGAGGGTTCAGAAGAGACCCAGTACTTC	CSVEGSEETQYF
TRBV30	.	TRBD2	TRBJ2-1	TGTGCCTGGAGTGTATCGAGCGGGAGGCGGGGGCAGCAGTTCTTC	CAWSVSSGRRGQQFF
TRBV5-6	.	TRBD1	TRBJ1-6	TGTGCCAGCAGCTCCCGACAGGGAAATTCACCCCTCCACTTT	CASSSRQGNSPLHF
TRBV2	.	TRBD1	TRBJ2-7	TGTGCCAGCAGCCTAGGACAGGGCACCTACGAGCAGTACTTC	CASSLGQGTYEQYF
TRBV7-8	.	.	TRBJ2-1	TGTGCCACCAATTCCCTGACTGGCTACAATGAGCAGTTCTTC	CATNSLTGYNEQFF